The source of this T cell receptor beta chain is a study of cytomegalovirus exposure and HLA in healthy donors. Study-level information: An early data release held approximately 85 million unique TCRs from HLA-typed donors.

The primer mix had 60 Vbeta and 13 Jbeta primers. Measured with immunoSEQ multiplex PCR; TCRdb has only the in-frame clones, and not every one. Of more than 150,000 clones listed, around 78% are singletons. The CDR3 runs to 13 residues. Per germline, CDR1 MNHEY and CDR2 SVGAGI. With 4 bases removed from V and 4 bases from J, the gap between germline ends came to 10 bases. This chain joins TRBV6-5 and TRBJ1-1; tentative D call: TRBD1 (5 bases). Specimen: PBMCs. This clonotype was obtained from a woman in her forties in good health and CMV-seropositive. The CDR3 reads CASSLVRGTEAFF. The CDR3 DNA reads as TGTGCCAGCAGTTTGGTTAGGGGCACTGAAGCTTTCTTT.